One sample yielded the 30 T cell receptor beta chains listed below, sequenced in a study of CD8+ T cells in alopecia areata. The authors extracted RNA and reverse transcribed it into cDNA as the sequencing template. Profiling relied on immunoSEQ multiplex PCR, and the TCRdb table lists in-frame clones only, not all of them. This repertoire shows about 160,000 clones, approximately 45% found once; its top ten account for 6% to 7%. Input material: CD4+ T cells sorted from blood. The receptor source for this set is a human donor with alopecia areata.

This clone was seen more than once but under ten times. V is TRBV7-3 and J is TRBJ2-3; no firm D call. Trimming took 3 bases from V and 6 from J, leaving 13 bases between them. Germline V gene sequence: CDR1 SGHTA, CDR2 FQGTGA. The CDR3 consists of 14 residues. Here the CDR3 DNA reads TGTGCCAGCAGCTTGTTGGCTGCAAGGGATACGCAGTATTTT. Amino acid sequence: CASSLLAARDTQYF. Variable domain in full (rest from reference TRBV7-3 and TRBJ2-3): GAGVSQTPSNKVTEKGKYVELRCDPISGHTALYWYRQSLGQGPEFLIYFQGTGAADDSGLPNDRFFAVRPEGSVSTLKIQRTERGDSAVYLCASSLLAARDTQYFGPGTRLTVL.

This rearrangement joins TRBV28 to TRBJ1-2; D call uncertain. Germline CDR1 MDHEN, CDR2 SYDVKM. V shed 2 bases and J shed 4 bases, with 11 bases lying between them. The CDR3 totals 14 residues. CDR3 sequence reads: CASSLGNQRYGYTF. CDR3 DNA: TGTGCCAGCAGTTTAGGGAACCAACGCTATGGCTACACCTTC.

CDR3 nucleotides: TGTGCCAGCAGGCGCGGGCAGGCCGGATCGGAGACCCAGTACTTC. Translation: CASRRGQAGSETQYF. The chain combines TRBV7-3 with TRBJ2-5; maybe TRBD2 (5 bases). Germline V gene lookup returns CDR1 SGHTA and CDR2 FQGTGA. The CDR3 is 15 amino acids. V was clipped by 6 bases and J by 5 bases, with 19 bases between them.

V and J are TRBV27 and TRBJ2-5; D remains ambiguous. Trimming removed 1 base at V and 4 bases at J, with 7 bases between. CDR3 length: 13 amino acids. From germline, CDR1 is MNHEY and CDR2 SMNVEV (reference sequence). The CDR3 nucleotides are TGTGCCAGCAGTTTATACGGGCGAGAGACCCAGTACTTC. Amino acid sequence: CASSLYGRETQYF.

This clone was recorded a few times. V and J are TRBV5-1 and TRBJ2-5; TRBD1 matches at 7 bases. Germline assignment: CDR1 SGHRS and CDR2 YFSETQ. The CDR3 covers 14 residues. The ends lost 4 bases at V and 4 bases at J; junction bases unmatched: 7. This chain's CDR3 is CASSTRQGGETQYF. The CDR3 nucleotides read TGCGCCAGCAGCACACGACAGGGCGGAGAGACCCAGTACTTC. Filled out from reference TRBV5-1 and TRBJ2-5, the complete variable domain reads KAGVTQTPRYLIKTRGQQVTLSCSPISGHRSVSWYQQTPGQGLQFLFEYFSETQRNKGNFPGRFSGRQFSNSRSEMNVSTLELGDSALYLCASSTRQGGETQYFGPGTRLLVL.

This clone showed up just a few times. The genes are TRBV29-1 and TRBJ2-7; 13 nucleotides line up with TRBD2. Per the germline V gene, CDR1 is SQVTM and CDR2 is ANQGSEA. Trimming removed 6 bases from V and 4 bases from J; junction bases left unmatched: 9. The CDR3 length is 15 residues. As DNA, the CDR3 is TGCAGCGTCAACGGACTAGCGGGAGTGAAATACGAGCAGTACTTC. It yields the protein CSVNGLAGVKYEQYF.

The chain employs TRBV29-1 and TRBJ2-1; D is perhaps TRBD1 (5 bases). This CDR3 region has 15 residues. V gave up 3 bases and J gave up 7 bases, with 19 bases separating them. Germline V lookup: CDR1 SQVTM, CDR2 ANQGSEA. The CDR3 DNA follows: TGCAGCGTTGATTTGCTGGCCTGGGGCCTTAATGAGCAGTTCTTC. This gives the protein CSVDLLAWGLNEQFF.

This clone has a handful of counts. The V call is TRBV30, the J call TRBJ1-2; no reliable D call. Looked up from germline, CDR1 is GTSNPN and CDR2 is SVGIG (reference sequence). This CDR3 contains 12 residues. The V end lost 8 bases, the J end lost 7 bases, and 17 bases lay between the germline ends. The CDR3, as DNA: TGTGCCGGTCAAGTTGGCCGGGGTGGCTACACCTTC. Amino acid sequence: CAGQVGRGGYTF. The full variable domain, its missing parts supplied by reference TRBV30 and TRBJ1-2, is SQTIHQWPATLVQPVGSPLSLECTVEGTSNPNLYWYRQAAGRGLQLLFYSVGIGQISSEVPQNLSASRPQDRQFILSSKKLLLSDSGFYLCAGQVGRGGYTFGSGTRLTVV.

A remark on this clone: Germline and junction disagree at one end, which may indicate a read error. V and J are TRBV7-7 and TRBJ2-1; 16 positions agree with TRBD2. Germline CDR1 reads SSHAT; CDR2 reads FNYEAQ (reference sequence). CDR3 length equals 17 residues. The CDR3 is CASSSSTGTSGRVEQFF. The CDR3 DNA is TGTGCTAGCAGCTCCTCGACGGGGACTAGCGGGAGGGTTGAGCAGTTCTTC.

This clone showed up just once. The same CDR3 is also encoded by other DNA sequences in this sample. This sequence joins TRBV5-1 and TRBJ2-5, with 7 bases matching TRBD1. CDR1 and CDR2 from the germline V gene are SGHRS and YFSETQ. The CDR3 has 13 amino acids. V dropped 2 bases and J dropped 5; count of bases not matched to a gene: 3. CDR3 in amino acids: CASSFEGAETQYF. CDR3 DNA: TGCGCCAGCAGCTTTGAGGGGGCTGAGACCCAGTACTTC.

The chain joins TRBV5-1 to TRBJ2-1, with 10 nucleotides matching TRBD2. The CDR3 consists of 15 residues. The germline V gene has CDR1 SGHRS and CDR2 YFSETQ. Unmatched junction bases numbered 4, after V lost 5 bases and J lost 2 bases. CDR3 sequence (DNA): TGCGCCAGCAGAGTAGCGGGAGGAGCCTACAATGAGCAGTTCTTC. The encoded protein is CASRVAGGAYNEQFF.

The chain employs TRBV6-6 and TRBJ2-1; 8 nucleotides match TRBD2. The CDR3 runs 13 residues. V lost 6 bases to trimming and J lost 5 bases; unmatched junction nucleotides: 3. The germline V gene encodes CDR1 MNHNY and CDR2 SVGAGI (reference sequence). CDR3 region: CASRTSENNEQFF. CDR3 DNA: TGTGCCAGCAGGACTAGCGAAAACAATGAGCAGTTCTTC.

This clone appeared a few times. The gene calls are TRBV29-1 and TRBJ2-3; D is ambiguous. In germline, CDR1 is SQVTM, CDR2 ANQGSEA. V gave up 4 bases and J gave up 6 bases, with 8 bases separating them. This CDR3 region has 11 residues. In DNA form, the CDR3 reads TGCAGCGTTGGGTCAGGCGATACGCAGTATTTT. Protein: CSVGSGDTQYF.

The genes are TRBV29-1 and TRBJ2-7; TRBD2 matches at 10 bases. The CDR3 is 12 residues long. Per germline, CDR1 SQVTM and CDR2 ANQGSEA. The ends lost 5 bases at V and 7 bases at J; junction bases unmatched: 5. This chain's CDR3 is CSVSGRAREQYF. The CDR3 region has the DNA TGCAGCGTTAGCGGGAGGGCCAGGGAGCAGTACTTC.

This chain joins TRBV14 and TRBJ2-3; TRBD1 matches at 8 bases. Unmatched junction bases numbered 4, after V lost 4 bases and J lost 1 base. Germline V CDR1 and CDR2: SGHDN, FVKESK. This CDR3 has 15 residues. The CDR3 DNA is TGTGCCAGCAGCCGGCCGGGACAGGGCACAGATACGCAGTATTTT. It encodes CASSRPGQGTDTQYF. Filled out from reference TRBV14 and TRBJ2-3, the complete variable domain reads EAGVTQFPSHSVIEKGQTVTLRCDPISGHDNLYWYRRVMGKEIKFLLHFVKESKQDESGMPNNRFLAERTGGTYSTLKVQPAELEDSGVYFCASSRPGQGTDTQYFGPGTRLTVL.

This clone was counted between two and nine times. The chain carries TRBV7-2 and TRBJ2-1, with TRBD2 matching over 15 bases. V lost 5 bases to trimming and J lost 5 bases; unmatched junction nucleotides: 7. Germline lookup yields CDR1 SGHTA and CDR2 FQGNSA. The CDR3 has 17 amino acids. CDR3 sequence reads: CASSEGLAGGINNEQFF. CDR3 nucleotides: TGTGCCAGCAGCGAGGGACTAGCGGGAGGTATAAACAATGAGCAGTTCTTC.

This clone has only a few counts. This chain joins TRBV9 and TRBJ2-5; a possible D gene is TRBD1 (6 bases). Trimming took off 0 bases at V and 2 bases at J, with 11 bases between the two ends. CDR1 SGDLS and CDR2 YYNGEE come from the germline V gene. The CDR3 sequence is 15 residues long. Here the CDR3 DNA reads TGTGCCAGCAGCGTAGTGGGGGCCAGTCAAGAGACCCAGTACTTC. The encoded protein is CASSVVGASQETQYF.

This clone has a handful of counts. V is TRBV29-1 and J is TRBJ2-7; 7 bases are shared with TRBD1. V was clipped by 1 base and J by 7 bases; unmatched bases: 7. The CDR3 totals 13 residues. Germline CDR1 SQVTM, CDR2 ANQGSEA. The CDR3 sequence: CSVEVGGQGEQYF. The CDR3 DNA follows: TGCAGCGTTGAAGTAGGGGGCCAAGGGGAGCAGTACTTC.

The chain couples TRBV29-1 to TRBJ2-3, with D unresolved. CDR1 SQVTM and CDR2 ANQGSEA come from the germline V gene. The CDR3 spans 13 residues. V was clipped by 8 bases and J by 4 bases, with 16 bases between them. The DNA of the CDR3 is TGCAGCCCCCGGAGATTGCTGGCAGATACGCAGTATTTT. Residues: CSPRRLLADTQYF.

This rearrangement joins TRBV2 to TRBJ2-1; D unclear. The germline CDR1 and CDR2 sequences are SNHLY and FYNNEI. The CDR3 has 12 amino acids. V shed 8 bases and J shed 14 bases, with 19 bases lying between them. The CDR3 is CASRWFSLLEFF. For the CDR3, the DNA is TGTGCCAGCCGGTGGTTCTCCCTCTTAGAGTTCTTC. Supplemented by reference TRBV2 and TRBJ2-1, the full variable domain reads EPEVTQTPSHQVTQMGQEVILRCVPISNHLYFYWYRQILGQKVEFLVSFYNNEISEKSEIFDDQFSVERPDGSNFTLKIRSTKLEDSAMYFCASRWFSLLEFFGPGTRLTVL.

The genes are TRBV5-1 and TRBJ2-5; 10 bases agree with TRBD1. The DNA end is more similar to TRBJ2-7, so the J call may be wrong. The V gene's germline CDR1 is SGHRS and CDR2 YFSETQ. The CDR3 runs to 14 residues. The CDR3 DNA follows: TGCGCCAGCAGCTGGGCGGACAGGGGGTACGAGCAGTACTTC. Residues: CASSWADRGYEQYF.

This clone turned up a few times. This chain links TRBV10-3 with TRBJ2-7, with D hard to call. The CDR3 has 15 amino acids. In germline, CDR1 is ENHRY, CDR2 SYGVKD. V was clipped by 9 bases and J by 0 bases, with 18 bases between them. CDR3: CAISLNPAGSYEQYF. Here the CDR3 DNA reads TGTGCCATTTCTCTCAACCCCGCAGGCTCCTACGAGCAGTACTTC.

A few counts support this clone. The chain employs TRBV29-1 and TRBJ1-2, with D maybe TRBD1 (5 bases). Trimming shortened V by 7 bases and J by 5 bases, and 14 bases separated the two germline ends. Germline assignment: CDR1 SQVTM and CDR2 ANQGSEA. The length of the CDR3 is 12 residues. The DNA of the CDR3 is TGCAGCGAGACGCAGGGCGCGTATGGCTACACCTTC. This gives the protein CSETQGAYGYTF.

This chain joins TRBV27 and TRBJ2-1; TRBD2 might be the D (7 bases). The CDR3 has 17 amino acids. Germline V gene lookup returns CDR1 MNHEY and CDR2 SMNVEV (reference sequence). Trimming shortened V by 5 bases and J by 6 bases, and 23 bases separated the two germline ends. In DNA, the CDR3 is TGTGCCAGCAGTCCCAGGGGTTCGGCGGGAGCGACCAATGAGCAGTTCTTC. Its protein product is CASSPRGSAGATNEQFF.

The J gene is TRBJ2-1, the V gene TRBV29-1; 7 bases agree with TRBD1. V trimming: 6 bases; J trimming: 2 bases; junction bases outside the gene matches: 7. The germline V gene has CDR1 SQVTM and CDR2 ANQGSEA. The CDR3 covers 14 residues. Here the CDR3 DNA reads TGCAGCGTCGACAGGGTAGGCCCCTACAATGAGCAGTTCTTC. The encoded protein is CSVDRVGPYNEQFF.

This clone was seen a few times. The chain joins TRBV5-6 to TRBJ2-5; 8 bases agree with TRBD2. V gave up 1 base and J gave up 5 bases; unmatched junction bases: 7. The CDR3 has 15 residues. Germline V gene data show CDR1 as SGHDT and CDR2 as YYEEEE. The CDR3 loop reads CASSLNGRALETQYF. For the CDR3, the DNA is TGTGCCAGCAGCTTGAACGGGAGGGCCTTGGAGACCCAGTACTTC.

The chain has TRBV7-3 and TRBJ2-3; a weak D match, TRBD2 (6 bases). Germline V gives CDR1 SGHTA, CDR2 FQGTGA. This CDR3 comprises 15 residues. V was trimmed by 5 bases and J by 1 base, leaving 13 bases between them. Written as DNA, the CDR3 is TGTGCCAGCAGCCTCCTAGGCGGGGGCACAGATACGCAGTATTTT. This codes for CASSLLGGGTDTQYF. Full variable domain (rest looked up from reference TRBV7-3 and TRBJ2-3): GAGVSQTPSNKVTEKGKYVELRCDPISGHTALYWYRQSLGQGPEFLIYFQGTGAADDSGLPNDRFFAVRPEGSVSTLKIQRTERGDSAVYLCASSLLGGGTDTQYFGPGTRLTVL.

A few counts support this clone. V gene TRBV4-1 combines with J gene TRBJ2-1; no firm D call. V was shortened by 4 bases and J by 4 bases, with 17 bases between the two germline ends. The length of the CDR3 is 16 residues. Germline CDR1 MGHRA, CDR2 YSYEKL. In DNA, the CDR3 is TGCGCCAGCAGCCCAGACGCGGCCCGCCGGTACAATGAGCAGTTCTTC. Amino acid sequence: CASSPDAARRYNEQFF.

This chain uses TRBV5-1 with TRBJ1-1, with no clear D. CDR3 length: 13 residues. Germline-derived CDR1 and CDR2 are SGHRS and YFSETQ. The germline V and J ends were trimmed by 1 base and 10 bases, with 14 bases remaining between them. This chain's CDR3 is CASSLYLESSAFF. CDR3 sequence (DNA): TGCGCCAGCAGCTTGTACTTGGAATCCTCAGCTTTCTTT.

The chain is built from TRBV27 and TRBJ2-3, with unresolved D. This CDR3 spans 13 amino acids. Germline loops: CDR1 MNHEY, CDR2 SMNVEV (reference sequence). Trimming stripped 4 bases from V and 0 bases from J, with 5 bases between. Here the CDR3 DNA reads TGTGCCAGCAGTTCTCCTAGCACAGATACGCAGTATTTT. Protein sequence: CASSSPSTDTQYF.